This T cell receptor beta chain was retrieved from a study of blood T cell repertoires in COVID-19. Whole-study context: The cDNA or gDNA used as material had been derived from T cells, B-cell-depleted T cells, or PBMCs.

Per the study methods: Quantification of nucleated cells was approximated via reference gene primer amplification. Here immunoSEQ multiplex PCR was the method, and the copy in TCRdb shows in-frame clones only, minus some. That table supplies the V and J calls and clone size; D and trimming were determined from the DNA. The sample has 300,000 to 400,000 clones; about 83% are singletons. The ends lost 3 bases at V and 3 bases at J; junction bases unmatched: 8. The CDR3 has 17 residues. Germline assignment: CDR1 GTSNPN and CDR2 SVGIG (reference sequence). Sequencing input: peripheral blood. This chain links TRBV30 with TRBJ2-7; 16 bases align to TRBD2. The origin of this receptor is a man aged 25-40 years with active or convalescent COVID-19. The CDR3 nucleotides read TGTGCCTGGAGACCGCAGGGACTAGCGGGAGGGCACTACGAGCAGTACTTC. Its translation: CAWRPQGLAGGHYEQYF.